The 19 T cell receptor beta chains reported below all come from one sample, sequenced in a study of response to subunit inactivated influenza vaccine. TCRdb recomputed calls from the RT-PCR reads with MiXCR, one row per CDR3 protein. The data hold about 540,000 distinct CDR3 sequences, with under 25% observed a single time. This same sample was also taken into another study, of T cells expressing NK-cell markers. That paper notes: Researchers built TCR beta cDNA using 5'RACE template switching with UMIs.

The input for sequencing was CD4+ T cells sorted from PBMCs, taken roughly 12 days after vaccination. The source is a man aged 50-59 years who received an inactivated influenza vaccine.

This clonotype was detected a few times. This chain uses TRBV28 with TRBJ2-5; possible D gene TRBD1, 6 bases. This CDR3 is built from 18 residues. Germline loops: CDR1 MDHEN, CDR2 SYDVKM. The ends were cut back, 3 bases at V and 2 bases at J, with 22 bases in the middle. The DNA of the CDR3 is TGTGCCAGCAGTTTTAACAGGGCCGAATTAGGGCCACAAGAGACCCAGTACTTC. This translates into CASSFNRAELGPQETQYF.

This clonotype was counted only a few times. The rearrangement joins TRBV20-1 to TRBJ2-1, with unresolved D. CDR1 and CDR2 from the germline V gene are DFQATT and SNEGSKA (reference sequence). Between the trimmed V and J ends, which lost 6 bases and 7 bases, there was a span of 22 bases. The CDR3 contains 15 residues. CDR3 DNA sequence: TGCAGTGCCTCCCTGGCCACTCGGAACAAAAATGAGCAGTTCTTC. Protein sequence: CSASLATRNKNEQFF.

CDR3 bases: TGTGCCAGCAGCGCCCACGGGACTAGCTACGAGCAGTACTTC. Its translation: CASSAHGTSYEQYF. The V call is TRBV9, the J call TRBJ2-7; 8 nucleotides line up with TRBD2. Germline V gives CDR1 SGDLS, CDR2 YYNGEE. V was pared by 3 bases and J by 3 bases, with 5 bases of the junction left unmatched. This CDR3 spans 14 amino acids.

The DNA of the CDR3 is TGCGCCAGCAGCTTAGGTGTGGGGGCGGGGTACGAGCAGTACTTC. Protein sequence: CASSLGVGAGYEQYF. The V and J genes are TRBV5-1 and TRBJ2-7, with D perhaps matching TRBD1 or TRBD2 (6 bases each). CDR3 length equals 15 residues. V lost 2 bases to trimming and J lost 4 bases, with 16 bases between them. Germline V gene lookup returns CDR1 SGHRS and CDR2 YFSETQ.

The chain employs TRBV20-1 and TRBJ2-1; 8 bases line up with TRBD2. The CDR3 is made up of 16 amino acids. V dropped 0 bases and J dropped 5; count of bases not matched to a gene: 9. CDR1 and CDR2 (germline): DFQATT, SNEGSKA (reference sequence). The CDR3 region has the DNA TGCAGTGCTAGAGATCTTGAGAGCGGGAGCCACAATGAGCAGTTCTTC. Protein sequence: CSARDLESGSHNEQFF.

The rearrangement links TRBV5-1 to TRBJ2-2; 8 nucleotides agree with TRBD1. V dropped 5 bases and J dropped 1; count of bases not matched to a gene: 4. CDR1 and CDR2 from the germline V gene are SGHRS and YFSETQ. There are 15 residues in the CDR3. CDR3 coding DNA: TGCGCCAGCAGGTCAGGACAGGGGAACACCGGGGAGCTGTTTTTT. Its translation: CASRSGQGNTGELFF. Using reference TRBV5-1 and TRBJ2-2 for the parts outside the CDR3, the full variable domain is KAGVTQTPRYLIKTRGQQVTLSCSPISGHRSVSWYQQTPGQGLQFLFEYFSETQRNKGNFPGRFSGRQFSNSRSEMNVSTLELGDSALYLCASRSGQGNTGELFFGEGSRLTVL.

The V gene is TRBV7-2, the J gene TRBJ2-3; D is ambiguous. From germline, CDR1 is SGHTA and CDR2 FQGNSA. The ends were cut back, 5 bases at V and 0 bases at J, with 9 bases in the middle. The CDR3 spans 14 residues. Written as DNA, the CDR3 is TGTGCCAGCAGCAGACAAGTTAGCACAGATACGCAGTATTTT. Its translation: CASSRQVSTDTQYF.

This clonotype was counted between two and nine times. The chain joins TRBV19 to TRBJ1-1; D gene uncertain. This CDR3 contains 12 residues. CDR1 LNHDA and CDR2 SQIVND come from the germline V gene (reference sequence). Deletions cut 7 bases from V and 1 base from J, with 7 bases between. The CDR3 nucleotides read TGTGCCAGTACTGAGGGGAACACTGAAGCTTTCTTT. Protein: CASTEGNTEAFF. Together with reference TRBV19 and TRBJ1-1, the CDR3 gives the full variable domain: DGGITQSPKYLFRKEGQNVTLSCEQNLNHDAMYWYRQDPGQGLRLIYYSQIVNDFQKGDIAEGYSVSREKKESFPLTVTSAQKNPTAFYLCASTEGNTEAFFGQGTRLTVV.

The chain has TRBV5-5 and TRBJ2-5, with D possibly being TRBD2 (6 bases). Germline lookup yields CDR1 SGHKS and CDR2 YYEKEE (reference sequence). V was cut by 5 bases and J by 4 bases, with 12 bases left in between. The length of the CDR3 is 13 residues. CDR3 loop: CASRPDGGETQYF. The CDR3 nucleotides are TGTGCCAGCAGACCTGACGGGGGAGAGACCCAGTACTTC.

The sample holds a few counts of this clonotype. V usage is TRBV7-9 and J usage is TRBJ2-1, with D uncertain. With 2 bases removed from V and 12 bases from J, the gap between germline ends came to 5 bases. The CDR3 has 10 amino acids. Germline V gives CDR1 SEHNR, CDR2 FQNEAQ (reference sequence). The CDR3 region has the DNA TGTGCCAGCAGCTTACAAGTGCAGTTCTTC. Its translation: CASSLQVQFF. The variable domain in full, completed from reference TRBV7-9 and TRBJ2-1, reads DTGVSQNPRHKITKRGQNVTFRCDPISEHNRLYWYRQTLGQGPEFLTYFQNEAQLEKSRLLSDRFSAERPKGSFSTLEIQRTEQGDSAMYLCASSLQVQFFGPGTRLTVL.

CDR3 coding DNA: TGCGCCAGCAGCTCCCGGGACAGGACCTCCTACGAGCAGTACTTC. Encoded protein: CASSSRDRTSYEQYF. This chain links TRBV5-1 with TRBJ2-7, with 8 positions matching TRBD1. Germline loops: CDR1 SGHRS, CDR2 YFSETQ. This CDR3 is built from 15 residues. J lost 0 bases, V lost 3 bases, and 5 bases had no gene match.

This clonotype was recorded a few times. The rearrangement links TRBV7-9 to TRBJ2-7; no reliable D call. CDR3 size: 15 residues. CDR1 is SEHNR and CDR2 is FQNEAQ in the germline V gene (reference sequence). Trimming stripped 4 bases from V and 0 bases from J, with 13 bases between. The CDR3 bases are TGTGCCAGCAGCTCCACCTGGGGTCCCTCCTACGAGCAGTACTTC. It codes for CASSSTWGPSYEQYF.

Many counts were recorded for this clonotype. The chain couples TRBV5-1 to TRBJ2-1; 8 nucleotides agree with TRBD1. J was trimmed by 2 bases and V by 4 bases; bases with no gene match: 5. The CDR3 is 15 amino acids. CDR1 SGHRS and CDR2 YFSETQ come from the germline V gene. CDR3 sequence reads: CASSPDREPYNEQFF. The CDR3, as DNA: TGCGCCAGCAGCCCGGACAGGGAGCCCTACAATGAGCAGTTCTTC.

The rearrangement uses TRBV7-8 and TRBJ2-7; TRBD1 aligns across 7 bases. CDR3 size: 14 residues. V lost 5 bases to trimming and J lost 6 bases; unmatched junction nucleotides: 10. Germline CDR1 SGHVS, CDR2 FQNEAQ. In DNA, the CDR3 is TGTGCCAGCAGCCCGGGACAGTGGGCCTCCGAGCAGTACTTC. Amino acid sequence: CASSPGQWASEQYF.

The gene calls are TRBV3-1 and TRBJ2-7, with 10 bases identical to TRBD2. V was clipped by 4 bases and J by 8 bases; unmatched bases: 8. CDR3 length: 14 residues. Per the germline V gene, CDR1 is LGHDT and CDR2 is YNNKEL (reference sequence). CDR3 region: CASSPVASGSKQYF. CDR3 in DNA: TGTGCCAGCAGCCCGGTGGCTAGCGGGAGCAAGCAGTACTTC.

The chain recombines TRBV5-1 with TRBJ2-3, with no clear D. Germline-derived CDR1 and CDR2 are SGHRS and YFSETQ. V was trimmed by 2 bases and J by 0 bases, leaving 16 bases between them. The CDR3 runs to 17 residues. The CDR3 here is CASSFGGRVASTDTQYF. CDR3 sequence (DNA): TGCGCCAGCAGCTTTGGTGGTAGAGTCGCTAGCACAGATACGCAGTATTTT.

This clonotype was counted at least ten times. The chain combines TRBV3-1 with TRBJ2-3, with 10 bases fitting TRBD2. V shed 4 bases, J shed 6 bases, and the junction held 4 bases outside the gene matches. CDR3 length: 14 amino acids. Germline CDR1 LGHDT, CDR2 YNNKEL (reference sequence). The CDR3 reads CASSPSGSADTQYF. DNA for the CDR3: TGTGCCAGCAGCCCTAGCGGGAGTGCTGATACGCAGTATTTT.

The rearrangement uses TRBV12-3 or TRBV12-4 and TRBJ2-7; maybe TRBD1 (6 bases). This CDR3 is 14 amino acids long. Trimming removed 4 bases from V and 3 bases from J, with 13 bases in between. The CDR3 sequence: CASSSARGRYEQYF. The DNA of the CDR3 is TGTGCCAGCAGTTCAGCCAGGGGCCGCTACGAGCAGTACTTC.

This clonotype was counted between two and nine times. CDR3 protein: CATTTGTGGEKLFF. CDR3 nucleotide sequence: TGTGCCACCACAACCGGGACAGGGGGTGAAAAACTGTTTTTT. The J gene is TRBJ1-4, the V gene TRBV6-1; 11 bases agree with TRBD1. With V trimmed by 10 bases and J by 7 bases, 8 bases remained unmatched. The CDR3 length is 14 residues. CDR1 is MNHNS and CDR2 is SASEGT in the germline V gene.